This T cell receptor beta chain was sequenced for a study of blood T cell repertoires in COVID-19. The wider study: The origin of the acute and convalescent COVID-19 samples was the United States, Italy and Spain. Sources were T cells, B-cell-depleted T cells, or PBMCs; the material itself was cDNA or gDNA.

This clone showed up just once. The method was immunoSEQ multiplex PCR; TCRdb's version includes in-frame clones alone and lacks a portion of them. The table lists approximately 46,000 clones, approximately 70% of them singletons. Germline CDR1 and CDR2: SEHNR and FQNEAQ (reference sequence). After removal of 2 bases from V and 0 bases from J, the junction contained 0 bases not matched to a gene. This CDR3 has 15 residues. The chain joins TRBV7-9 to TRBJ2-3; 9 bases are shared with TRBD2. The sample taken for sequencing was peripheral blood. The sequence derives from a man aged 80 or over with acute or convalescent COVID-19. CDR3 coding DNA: TGTGCCAGCAGCTTACTAGCGGGAAGCACAGATACGCAGTATTTT. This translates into CASSLLAGSTDTQYF.